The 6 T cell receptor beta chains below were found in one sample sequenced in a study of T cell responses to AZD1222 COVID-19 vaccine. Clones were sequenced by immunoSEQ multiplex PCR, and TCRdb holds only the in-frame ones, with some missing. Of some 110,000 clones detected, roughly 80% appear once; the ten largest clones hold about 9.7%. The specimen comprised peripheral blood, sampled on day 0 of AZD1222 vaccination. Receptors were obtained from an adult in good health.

CDR3 amino acids: CASSPDGQNSPLHF. In DNA form, the CDR3 reads TGTGCCAGCAGCCCTGACGGACAAAATTCACCCCTCCACTTT. The rearrangement links TRBV4-2 to TRBJ1-6; a possible D gene is TRBD1 (5 bases). The CDR3 sequence is 14 residues long. Trimming left V 4 bases short and J 7 bases short, with 11 bases between. The germline CDR1 and CDR2 sequences are LGHNA and YNFKEQ.

Written as DNA, the CDR3 is TGTGCCAGCAGCGCCCGGGACAGCGAAGCTTTCTTT. The encoded protein is CASSARDSEAFF. V usage is TRBV6-1 and J usage is TRBJ1-1; the match to TRBD1 covers 7 bases. CDR3 length: 12 residues. CDR1 and CDR2 (germline): MNHNS, SASEGT. V lost 6 bases, J lost 8 bases, and 6 bases stayed unmatched.

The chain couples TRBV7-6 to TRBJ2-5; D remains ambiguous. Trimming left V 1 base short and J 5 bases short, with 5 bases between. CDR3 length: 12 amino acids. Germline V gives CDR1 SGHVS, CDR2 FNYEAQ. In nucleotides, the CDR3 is TGTGCCAGCAGCTTAGGATCTGAGACCCAGTACTTC. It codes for CASSLGSETQYF.

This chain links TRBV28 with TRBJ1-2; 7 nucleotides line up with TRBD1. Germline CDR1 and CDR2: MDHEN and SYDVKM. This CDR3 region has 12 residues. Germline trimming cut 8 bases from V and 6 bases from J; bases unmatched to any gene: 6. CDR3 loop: CASDMTGNGYTF. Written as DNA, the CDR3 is TGTGCCAGCGACATGACAGGGAATGGCTACACCTTC.

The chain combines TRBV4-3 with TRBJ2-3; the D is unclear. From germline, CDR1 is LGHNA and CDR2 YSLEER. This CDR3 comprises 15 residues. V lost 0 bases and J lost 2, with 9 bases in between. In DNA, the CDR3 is TGCGCCAGCAGCCAAGATTCAAGCTACACAGATACGCAGTATTTT. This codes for CASSQDSSYTDTQYF.

The CDR3 coding sequence is TGTGCCAGCAGTTACTGGAGCGGAGCCGGGGGGGGTGAGCAGTTCTTC. As protein: CASSYWSGAGGGEQFF. This chain uses TRBV6-5 with TRBJ2-1; TRBD2 matches at 8 bases. V lost 1 base to trimming and J lost 9 bases; unmatched junction nucleotides: 11. The CDR3 runs 16 residues. Germline V gene sequence: CDR1 MNHEY, CDR2 SVGAGI.